This entry features one T cell receptor beta chain sequence. These data come from a study of shared clonotypes between healthy human individuals. The V gene's germline CDR1 is SNHLY and CDR2 FYNNEI. The CDR3 totals 13 residues. The germline V and J ends were trimmed by 5 bases and 1 base, with 8 bases remaining between them. The deep-level immunoSEQ assay was used. This table comes from immunoSEQ multiplex PCR, and its TCRdb copy is limited to in-frame clones, with some not included. This sample has 400,000 to 600,000 clones; about four fifths occur once, and the top ten carry roughly 13%. The sequence was collected from a middle-aged woman in good health. Some clones in this sample may be carry-over from other donors' samples. Sequencing was performed on PBMCs. The chain is built from TRBV2 and TRBJ1-1; D might be TRBD1 (6 bases). CDR3 amino acids: CASSKDRNTEAFF. CDR3 sequence (DNA): TGTGCCAGCAGTAAGGACAGGAACACTGAAGCTTTCTTT.